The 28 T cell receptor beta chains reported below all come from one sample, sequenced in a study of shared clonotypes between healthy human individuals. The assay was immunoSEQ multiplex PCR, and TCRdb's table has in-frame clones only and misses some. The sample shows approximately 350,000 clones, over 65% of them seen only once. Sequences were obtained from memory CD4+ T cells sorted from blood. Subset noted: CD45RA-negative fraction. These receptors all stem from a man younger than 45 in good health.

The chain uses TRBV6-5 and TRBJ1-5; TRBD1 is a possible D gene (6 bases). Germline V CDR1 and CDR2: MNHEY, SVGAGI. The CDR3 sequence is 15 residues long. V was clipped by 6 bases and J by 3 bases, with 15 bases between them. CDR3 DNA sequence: TGTGCCAGCAGAAACCGACAGGTCCCCAATCAGCCCCAGCATTTT. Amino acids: CASRNRQVPNQPQHF.

The CDR3 loop is CASSSPALKGPEQYF. The CDR3 DNA is TGTGCCAGCAGCTCCCCCGCGCTTAAGGGACCCGAGCAGTACTTC. V usage is TRBV7-2 and J usage is TRBJ2-7; D may be TRBD1 or TRBD2 (5 bases each). Germline V gives CDR1 SGHTA, CDR2 FQGNSA. The CDR3 contains 15 residues. Trimming pared 4 bases from V and 6 bases from J, leaving 19 bases between.

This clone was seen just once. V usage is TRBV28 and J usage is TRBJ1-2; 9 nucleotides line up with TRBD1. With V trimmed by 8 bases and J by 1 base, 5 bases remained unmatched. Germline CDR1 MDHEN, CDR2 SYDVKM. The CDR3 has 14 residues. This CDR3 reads CASRDRDDNYGYTF. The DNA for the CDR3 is TGTGCCAGCCGGGACAGGGACGATAACTATGGCTACACCTTC.

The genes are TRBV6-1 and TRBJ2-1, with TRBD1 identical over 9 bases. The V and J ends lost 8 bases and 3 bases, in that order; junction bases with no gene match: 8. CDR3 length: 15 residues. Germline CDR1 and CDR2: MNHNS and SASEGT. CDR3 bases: TGTGCCAGCGATCCCGGGACAGGGAGCTACAATGAGCAGTTCTTC. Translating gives CASDPGTGSYNEQFF.

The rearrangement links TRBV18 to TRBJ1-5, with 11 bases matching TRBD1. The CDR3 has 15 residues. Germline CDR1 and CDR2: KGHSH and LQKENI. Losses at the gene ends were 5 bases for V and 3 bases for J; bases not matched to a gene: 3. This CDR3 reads CASSGTGGANQPQHF. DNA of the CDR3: TGTGCCAGCTCAGGGACAGGGGGTGCCAATCAGCCCCAGCATTTT.

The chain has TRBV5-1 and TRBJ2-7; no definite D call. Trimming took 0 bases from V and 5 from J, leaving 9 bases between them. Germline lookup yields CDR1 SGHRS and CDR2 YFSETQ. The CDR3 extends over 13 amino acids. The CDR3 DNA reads TGCGCCAGCAGCTTGGCCGGGCCGAACGAGCAGTACTTC. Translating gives CASSLAGPNEQYF.

The CDR3 region is CASRVEGSETQYF. CDR3 nucleotides: TGTGCCAGCAGAGTAGAGGGAAGTGAGACCCAGTACTTC. The gene calls are TRBV6-1 and TRBJ2-5, with a possible D match to TRBD2 (5 bases). The CDR3 is 13 residues long. V lost 6 bases and J lost 5, with 13 bases in between. From germline, CDR1 is MNHNS and CDR2 SASEGT.

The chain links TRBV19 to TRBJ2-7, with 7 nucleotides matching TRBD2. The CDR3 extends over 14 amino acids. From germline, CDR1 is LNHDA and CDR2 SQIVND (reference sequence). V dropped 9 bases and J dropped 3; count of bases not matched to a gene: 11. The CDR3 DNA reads TGTGCCAGCAGCCCCCAGGGCGGGGGCTACGAGCAGTACTTC. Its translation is CASSPQGGGYEQYF.

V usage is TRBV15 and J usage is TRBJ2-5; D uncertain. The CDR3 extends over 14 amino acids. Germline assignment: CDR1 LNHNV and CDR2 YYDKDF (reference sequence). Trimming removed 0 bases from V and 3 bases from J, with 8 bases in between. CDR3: CATSRDLAEETQYF. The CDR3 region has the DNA TGTGCCACCAGCAGAGATCTGGCGGAAGAGACCCAGTACTTC.

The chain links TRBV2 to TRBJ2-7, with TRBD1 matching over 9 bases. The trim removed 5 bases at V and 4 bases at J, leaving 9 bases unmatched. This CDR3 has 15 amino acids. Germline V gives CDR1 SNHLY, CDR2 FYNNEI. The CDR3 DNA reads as TGTGCCAGCAGTAACTCCGGGACAGGGAATTACGAGCAGTACTTC. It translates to CASSNSGTGNYEQYF.

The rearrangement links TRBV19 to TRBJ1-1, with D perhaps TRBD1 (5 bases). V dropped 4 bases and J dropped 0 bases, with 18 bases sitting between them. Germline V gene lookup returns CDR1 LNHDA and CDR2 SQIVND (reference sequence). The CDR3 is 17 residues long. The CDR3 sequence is CASSRGPIGRMNTEAFF. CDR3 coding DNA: TGTGCCAGTAGTAGGGGCCCAATAGGACGGATGAACACTGAAGCTTTCTTT.

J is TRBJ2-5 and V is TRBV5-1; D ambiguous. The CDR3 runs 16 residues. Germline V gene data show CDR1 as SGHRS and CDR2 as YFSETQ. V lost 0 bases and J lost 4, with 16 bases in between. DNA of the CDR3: TGCGCCAGCAGCTTGGCCGATGGACCTGGTGGAGAGACCCAGTACTTC. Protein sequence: CASSLADGPGGETQYF.

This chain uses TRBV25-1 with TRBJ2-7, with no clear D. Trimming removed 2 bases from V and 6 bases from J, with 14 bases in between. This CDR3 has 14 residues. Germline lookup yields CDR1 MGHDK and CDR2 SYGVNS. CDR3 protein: CASSERGSQFEQYF. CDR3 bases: TGTGCCAGCAGTGAAAGAGGTTCGCAGTTCGAGCAGTACTTC.

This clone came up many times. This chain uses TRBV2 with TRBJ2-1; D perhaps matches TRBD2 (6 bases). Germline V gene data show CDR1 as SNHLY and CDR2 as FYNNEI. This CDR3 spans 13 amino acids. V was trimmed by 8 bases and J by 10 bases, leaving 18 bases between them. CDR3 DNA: TGTGCCAGCGACCCCGGGGGTGGGAGGGAGCAGTTCTTC. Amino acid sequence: CASDPGGGREQFF.

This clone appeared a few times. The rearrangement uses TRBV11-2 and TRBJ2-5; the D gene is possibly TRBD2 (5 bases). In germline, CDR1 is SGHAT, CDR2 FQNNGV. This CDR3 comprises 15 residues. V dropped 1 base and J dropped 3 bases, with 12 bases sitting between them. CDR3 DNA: TGTGCCAGCAGCTTAGGAGCGGTAGGAAAAGAGACCCAGTACTTC. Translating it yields CASSLGAVGKETQYF.

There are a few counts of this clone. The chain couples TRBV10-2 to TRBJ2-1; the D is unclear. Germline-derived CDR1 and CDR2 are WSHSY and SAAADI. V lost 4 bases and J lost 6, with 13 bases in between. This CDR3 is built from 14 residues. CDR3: CASSGSNILNEQFF. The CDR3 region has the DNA TGCGCCAGCAGTGGTAGTAACATTCTCAATGAGCAGTTCTTC.

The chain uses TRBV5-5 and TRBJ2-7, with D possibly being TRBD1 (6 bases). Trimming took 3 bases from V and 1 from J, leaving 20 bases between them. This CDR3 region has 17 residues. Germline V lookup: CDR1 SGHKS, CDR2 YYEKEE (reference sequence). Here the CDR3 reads CASSYPPRAGVSYEQYF. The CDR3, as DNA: TGTGCCAGCAGCTATCCGCCCCGGGCAGGGGTTTCCTACGAGCAGTACTTC.

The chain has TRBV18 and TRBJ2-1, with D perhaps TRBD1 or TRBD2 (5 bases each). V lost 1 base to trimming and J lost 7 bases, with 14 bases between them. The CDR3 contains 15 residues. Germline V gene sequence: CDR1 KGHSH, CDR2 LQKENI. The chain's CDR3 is CASSPLRGVGNEQFF. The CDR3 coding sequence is TGTGCCAGCTCACCACTGAGAGGGGTGGGGAATGAGCAGTTCTTC.

CDR3 sequence reads: CASSIFGVRTEAFF. CDR3 DNA: TGTGCCAGTAGTATCTTCGGTGTTCGCACTGAAGCTTTCTTT. The chain uses TRBV19 and TRBJ1-1; D gene uncertain. Trimming cost V 3 bases and J 4 bases, with 12 bases left between them. CDR3 size: 14 residues. Germline V CDR1 and CDR2: LNHDA, SQIVND (reference sequence).

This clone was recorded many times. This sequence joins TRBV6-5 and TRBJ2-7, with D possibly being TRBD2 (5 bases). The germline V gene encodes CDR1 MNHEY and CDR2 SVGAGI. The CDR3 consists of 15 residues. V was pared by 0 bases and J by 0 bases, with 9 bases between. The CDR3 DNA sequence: TGTGCCAGCAGTTACTCGCTCGGAGGCTCCTACGAGCAGTACTTC. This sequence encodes CASSYSLGGSYEQYF.

For the CDR3, the DNA is TGTGCCAGCAGTTTATTGGATTTGGGCCCAGAGCAGTTCTTC. This translates into CASSLLDLGPEQFF. The J gene is TRBJ2-1, the V gene TRBV28; the D is unclear. CDR1 is MDHEN, CDR2 SYDVKM, per germline. This CDR3 has 14 amino acids. V lost 1 base to trimming and J lost 10 bases, with 14 bases between them.

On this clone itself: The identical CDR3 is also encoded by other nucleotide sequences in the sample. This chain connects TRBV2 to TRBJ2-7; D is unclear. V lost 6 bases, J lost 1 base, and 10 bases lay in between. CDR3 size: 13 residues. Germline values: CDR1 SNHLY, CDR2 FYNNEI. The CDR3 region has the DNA TGTGCCAGCAGCGAGAAAAGTTCCTACGAGCAGTACTTC. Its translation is CASSEKSSYEQYF.

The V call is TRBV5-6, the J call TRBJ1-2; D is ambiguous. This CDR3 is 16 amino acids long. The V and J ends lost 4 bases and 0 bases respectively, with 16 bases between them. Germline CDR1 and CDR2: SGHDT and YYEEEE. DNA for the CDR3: TGTGCCAGCAGCCCGGGAGGCAGAGATACTAACTATGGCTACACCTTC. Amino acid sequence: CASSPGGRDTNYGYTF.

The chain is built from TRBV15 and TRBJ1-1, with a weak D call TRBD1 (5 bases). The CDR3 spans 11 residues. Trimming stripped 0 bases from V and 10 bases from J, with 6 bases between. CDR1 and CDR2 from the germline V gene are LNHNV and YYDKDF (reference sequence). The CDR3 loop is CATSREGRAFF. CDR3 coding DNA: TGTGCCACCAGCAGAGAGGGGCGAGCTTTCTTT.

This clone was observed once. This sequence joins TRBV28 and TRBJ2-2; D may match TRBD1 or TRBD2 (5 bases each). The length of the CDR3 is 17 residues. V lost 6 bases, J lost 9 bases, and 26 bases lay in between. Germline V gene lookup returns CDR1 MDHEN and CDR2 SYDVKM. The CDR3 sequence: CASSSGRGPKFGRELFF. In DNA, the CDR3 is TGTGCCAGCAGCTCGGGACGCGGGCCCAAGTTCGGCCGGGAGCTGTTTTTT.

As DNA, the CDR3 is TGTGCCAGCACAGACGGGCCACGGCTGAACACTGAAGCTTTCTTT. Translation gives CASTDGPRLNTEAFF. This chain joins TRBV7-9 and TRBJ1-1; D ambiguous. The length of the CDR3 is 15 residues. Germline CDR1 and CDR2: SEHNR and FQNEAQ (reference sequence). Trimming cost V 7 bases and J 0 bases, with 15 bases left between them.

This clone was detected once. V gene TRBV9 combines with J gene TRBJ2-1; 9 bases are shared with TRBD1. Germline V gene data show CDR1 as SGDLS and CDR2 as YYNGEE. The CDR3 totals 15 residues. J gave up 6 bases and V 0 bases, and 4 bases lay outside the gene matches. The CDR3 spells CASSVGTGDPNEQFF. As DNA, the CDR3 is TGTGCCAGCAGCGTAGGGACAGGGGACCCCAATGAGCAGTTCTTC. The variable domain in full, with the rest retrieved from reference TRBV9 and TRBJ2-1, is DSGVTQTPKHLITATGQRVTLRCSPRSGDLSVYWYQQSLDQGLQFLIQYYNGEERAKGNILERFSAQQFPDLHSELNLSSLELGDSALYFCASSVGTGDPNEQFFGPGTRLTVL.

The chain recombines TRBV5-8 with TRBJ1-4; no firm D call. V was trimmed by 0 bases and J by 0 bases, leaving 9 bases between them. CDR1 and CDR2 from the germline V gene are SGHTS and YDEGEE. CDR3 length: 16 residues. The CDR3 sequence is CASSLEGRATNEKLFF. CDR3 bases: TGTGCCAGCAGCTTGGAAGGGAGGGCAACTAATGAAAAACTGTTTTTT.